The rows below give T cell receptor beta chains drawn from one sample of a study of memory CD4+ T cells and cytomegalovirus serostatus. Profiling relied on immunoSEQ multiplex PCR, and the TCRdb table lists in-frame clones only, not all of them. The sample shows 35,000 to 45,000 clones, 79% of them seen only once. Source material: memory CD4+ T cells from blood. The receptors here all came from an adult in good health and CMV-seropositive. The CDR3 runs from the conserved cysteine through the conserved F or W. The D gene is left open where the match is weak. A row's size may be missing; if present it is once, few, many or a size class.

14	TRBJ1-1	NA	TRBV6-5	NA	CASSDIQGNTEAFF	TGTGCCAGCAGTGACATACAGGGGAACACTGAAGCTTTCTTT
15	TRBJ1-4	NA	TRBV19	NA	CASSIQWASNEKLFF	TGTGCCAGTAGTATACAGTGGGCATCTAATGAAAAACTGTTTTTT
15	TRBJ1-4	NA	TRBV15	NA	CATSPGRTANEKLFF	TGTGCCACCAGCCCCGGGAGGACGGCTAATGAAAAACTGTTTTTT
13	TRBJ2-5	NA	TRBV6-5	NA	CASSLEYGETQYF	TGTGCCAGCAGCTTAGAGTACGGAGAGACCCAGTACTTC
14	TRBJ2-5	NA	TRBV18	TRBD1	CASSPRTGGETQYF	TGTGCCAGCTCACCAAGGACAGGGGGAGAGACCCAGTACTTC
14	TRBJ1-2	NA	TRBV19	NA	CASSIQPSNYRYTF	TGTGCCAGTAGTATCCAGCCATCTAACTATCGCTACACCTTC
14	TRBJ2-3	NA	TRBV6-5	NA	CASSPSPSTDTQYF	TGTGCCAGCAGCCCATCCCCTAGCACAGATACGCAGTATTTT
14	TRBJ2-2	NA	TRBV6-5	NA	CASRPGKNTGELFF	TGTGCCAGCAGGCCAGGGAAGAACACCGGGGAGCTGTTTTTT
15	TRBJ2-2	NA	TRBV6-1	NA	CASTKGHSNTGELFF	TGTGCCAGCACGAAAGGACATTCGAACACCGGGGAGCTGTTTTTT
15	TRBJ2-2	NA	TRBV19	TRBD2	CASSNRGGQTGELFF	TGTGCCAGTAGTAACCGGGGGGGCCAGACCGGGGAGCTGTTTTTT
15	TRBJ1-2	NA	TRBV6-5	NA	CASRPARVGPTGYTF	TGTGCCAGCAGACCCGCACGAGTCGGGCCCACTGGGTACACCTTC
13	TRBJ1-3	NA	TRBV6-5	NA	CASSYLSGNTIYF	TGTGCCAGCAGTTACCTCTCTGGAAACACCATATATTTT
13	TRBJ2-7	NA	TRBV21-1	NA	CASSNLQTYEQYF	TGTGCCAGCAGCAACTTACAGACCTACGAGCAGTACTTC
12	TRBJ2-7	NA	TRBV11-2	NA	CASSYPQGGTYF	TGTGCCAGCAGCTATCCACAGGGGGGGACGTACTTC
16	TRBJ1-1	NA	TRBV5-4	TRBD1	CASSLRQGWSGTEAFF	TGTGCCAGCAGCTTGCGACAGGGGTGGAGCGGCACTGAAGCTTTCTTT
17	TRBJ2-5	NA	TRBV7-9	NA	CASSSPLVWGSEDTQYF	TGTGCCAGCAGCTCCCCTCTCGTGTGGGGTTCGGAAGATACCCAGTACTTC
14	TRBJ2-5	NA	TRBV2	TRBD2	CASSAGGRAETQYF	TGTGCCAGCAGTGCGGGGGGGCGGGCGGAGACCCAGTACTTC
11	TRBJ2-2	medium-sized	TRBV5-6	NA	CASSFRRELFF	TGTGCCAGCAGCTTCCGCCGGGAGCTGTTTTTT
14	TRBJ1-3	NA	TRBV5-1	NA	CASTSGQTGNTIYF	TGCGCCAGCACCTCCGGGCAGACCGGAAACACCATATATTTT
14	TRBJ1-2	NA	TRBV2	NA	CASRGQTSDYGYTF	TGTGCCAGCAGGGGACAAACGTCGGACTATGGCTACACCTTC
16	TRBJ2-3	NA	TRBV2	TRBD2	CASSEASGGSRDTQYF	TGTGCCAGCAGTGAAGCCAGCGGGGGGTCTCGAGATACGCAGTATTTT
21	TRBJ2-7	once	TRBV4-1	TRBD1	CASSQLSWTGDETRLFYEQYF	TGCGCCAGCAGCCAATTATCGTGGACAGGGGACGAAACGAGACTCTTCTACGAGCAGTACTTC
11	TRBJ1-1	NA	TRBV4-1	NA	CASSQGAEAFF	TGCGCCAGCAGCCAAGGGGCGGAAGCTTTCTTT
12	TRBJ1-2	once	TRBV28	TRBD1	CASRTGASGYTF	TGTGCCAGCAGGACAGGGGCCAGTGGCTACACCTTC
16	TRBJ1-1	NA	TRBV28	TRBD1	CASTDRTGQGNTEAFF	TGTGCCAGCACCGATAGGACAGGCCAGGGGAACACTGAAGCTTTCTTT
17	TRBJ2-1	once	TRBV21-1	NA	CASSKALFDRGLNEQFF	TGTGCCAGCAGCAAAGCGCTTTTCGACAGGGGGCTCAATGAGCAGTTCTTC
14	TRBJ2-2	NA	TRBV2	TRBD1	CASKGPGGTGELFF	TGTGCCAGCAAGGGGCCAGGGGGCACCGGGGAGCTGTTTTTT
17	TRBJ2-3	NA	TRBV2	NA	CASSPYLTGSLRDTQYF	TGTGCCAGCAGTCCCTACTTGACAGGCAGCCTCCGGGATACGCAGTATTTT
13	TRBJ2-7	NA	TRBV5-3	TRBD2	CARSSGLSYEQYF	TGTGCCAGAAGCTCGGGACTATCCTACGAGCAGTACTTC
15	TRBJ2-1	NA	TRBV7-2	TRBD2	CASSSGGAAYNEQFF	TGTGCCAGCAGCTCCGGGGGGGCGGCCTACAATGAGCAGTTCTTC
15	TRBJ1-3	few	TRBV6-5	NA	CASSSRGNSGNTIYF	TGTGCCAGCAGTTCCCGTGGAAACTCTGGAAACACCATATATTTT
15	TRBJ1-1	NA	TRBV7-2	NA	CASNRDPGVNTEAFF	TGTGCCAGCAACAGAGATCCGGGAGTGAACACTGAAGCTTTCTTT
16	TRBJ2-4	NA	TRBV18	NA	CASSPPNRLAKNIQYF	TGTGCCAGCTCACCACCGAATAGGTTAGCCAAAAACATTCAGTACTTC
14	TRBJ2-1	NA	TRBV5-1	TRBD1	CASYPGQGYNEQFF	TGCGCCTCCTACCCCGGACAGGGTTACAATGAGCAGTTCTTC
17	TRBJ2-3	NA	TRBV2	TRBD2	CASSVRGLAGRTDTQYF	TGTGCCAGCAGTGTACGTGGACTAGCGGGCCGCACAGATACGCAGTATTTT
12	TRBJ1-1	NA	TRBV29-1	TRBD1	CSVTGANTEAFF	TGCAGCGTTACAGGGGCCAACACTGAAGCTTTCTTT
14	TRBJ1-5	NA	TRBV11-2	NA	CASSSRRGSQPQHF	TGTGCCAGCAGCTCGCGGAGGGGTAGTCAGCCCCAGCATTTT
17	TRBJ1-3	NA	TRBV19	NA	CASSRHTSQGSGNTIYF	TGTGCCAGTAGTCGCCATACCTCTCAGGGTTCTGGAAACACCATATATTTT
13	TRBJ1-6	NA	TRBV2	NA	CASSGGYNSPLHF	TGTGCCAGCAGTGGAGGGTATAATTCACCCCTCCACTTT
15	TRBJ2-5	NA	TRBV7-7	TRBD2	CASSPLAGTQETQYF	TGTGCCAGCAGCCCCCTAGCGGGGACCCAAGAGACCCAGTACTTC
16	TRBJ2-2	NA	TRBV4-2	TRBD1	CASSQDWDRVTGELFF	TGTGCCAGCAGCCAAGATTGGGACAGGGTAACCGGGGAGCTGTTTTTT
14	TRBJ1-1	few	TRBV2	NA	CASSDGTARTEAFF	TGTGCCAGCAGTGATGGGACGGCTAGGACTGAAGCTTTCTTT
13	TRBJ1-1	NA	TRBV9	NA	CASSVVTNTEAFF	TGTGCCAGCAGCGTAGTAACCAACACTGAAGCTTTCTTT
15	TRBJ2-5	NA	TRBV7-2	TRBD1	CASSNHRGQGETQYF	TGTGCCAGCAGCAACCACAGGGGCCAGGGGGAGACCCAGTACTTC
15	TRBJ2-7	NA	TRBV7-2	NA	CASSFEAALSYEQYF	TGTGCCAGCAGCTTCGAGGCCGCCCTCTCCTACGAGCAGTACTTC
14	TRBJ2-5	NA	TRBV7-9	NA	CASSLAGGQETQYF	TGTGCCAGCAGCTTAGCGGGCGGCCAAGAGACCCAGTACTTC
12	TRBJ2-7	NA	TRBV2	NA	CASARGSYEQYF	TGTGCCAGCGCAAGGGGATCCTACGAGCAGTACTTC
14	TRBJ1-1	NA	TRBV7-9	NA	CASSLEDVGGLAFF	TGTGCCAGCAGCTTAGAGGACGTGGGGGGGCTCGCTTTCTTT
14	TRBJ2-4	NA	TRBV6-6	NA	CASRRGDRGNIQYF	TGTGCCAGCAGACGTGGAGATCGGGGGAACATTCAGTACTTC
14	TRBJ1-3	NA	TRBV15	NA	CATTLGDSGNTIYF	TGTGCCACCACCTTGGGGGATTCTGGAAACACCATATATTTT
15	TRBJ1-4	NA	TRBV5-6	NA	CASSPPQSIGEKLFF	TGTGCCAGCAGCCCGCCGCAGTCTATAGGTGAAAAACTGTTTTTT
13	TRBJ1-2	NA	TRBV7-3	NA	CASSLVGRTGYTF	TGTGCCAGCAGCTTAGTGGGGAGAACTGGCTACACCTTC
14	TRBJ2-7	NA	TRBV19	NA	CASSIRRGGYEQYF	TGTGCCAGTAGTATCCGGAGGGGGGGCTACGAGCAGTACTTC